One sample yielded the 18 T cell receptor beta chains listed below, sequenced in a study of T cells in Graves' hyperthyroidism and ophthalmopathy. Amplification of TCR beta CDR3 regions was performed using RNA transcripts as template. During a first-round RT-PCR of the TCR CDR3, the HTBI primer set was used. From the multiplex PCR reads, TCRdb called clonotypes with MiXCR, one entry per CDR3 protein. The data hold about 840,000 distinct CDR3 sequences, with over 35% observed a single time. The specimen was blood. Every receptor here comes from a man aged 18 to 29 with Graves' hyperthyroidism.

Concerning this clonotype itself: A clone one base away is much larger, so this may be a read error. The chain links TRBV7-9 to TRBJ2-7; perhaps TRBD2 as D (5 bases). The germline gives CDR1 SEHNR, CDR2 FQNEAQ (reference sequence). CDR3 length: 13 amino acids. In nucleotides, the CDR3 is TGTGCCACTGGGCGGGCCAGCTCCTACGGGCAGTACTTC. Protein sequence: CATGRASSYGQYF.

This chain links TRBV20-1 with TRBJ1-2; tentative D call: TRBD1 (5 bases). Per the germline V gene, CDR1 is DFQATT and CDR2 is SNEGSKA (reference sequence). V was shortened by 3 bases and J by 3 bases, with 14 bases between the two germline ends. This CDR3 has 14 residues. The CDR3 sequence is CSASGQGRDYGYTF. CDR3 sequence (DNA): TGCAGTGCTAGTGGACAAGGCAGGGACTATGGCTACACCTTC.

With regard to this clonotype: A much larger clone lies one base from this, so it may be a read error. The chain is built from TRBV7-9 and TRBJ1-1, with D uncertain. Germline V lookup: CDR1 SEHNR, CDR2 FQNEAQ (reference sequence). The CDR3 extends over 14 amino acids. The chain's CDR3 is CAGRNDEGSTEAFF. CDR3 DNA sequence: TGTGCCGGCAGGAACGACGAGGGTAGCACTGAAGCTTTCTTT. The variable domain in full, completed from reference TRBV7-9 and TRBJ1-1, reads DTGVSQNPRHKITKRGQNVTFRCDPISEHNRLYWYRQTLGQGPEFLTYFQNEAQLEKSRLLSDRFSAERPKGSFSTLEIQRTEQGDSAMYLCAGRNDEGSTEAFFGQGTRLTVV.

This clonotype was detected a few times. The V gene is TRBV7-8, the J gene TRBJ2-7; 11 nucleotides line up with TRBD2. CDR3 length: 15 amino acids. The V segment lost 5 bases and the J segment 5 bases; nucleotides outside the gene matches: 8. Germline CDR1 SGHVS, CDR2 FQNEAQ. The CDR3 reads CASSPGATSGDEQYF. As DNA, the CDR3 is TGTGCCAGCAGCCCCGGAGCGACTAGCGGGGACGAGCAGTACTTC. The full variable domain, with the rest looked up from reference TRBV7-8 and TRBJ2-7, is GAGVSQSPRYKVAKRGQDVALRCDPISGHVSLFWYQQALGQGPEFLTYFQNEAQLDKSGLPSDRFFAERPEGSVSTLKIQRTQQEDSAVYLCASSPGATSGDEQYFGPGTRLTVT.

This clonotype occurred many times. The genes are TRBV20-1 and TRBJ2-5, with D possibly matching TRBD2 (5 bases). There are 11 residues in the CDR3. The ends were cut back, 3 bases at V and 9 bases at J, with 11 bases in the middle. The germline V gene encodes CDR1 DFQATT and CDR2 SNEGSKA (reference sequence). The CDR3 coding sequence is TGCAGTGCTAGTCTGGTCGGGGCCCAGTACTTC. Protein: CSASLVGAQYF.

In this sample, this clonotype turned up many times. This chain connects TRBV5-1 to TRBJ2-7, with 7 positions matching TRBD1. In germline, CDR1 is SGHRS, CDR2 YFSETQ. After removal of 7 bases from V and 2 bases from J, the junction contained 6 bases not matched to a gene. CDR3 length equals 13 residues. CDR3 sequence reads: CASAPTGTYEQYF. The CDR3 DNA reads TGCGCCAGCGCCCCGACAGGGACCTACGAGCAGTACTTC.

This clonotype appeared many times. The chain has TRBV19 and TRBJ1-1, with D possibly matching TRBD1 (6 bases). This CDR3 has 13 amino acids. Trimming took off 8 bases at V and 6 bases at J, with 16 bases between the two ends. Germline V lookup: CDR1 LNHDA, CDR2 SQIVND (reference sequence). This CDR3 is CASLTPTGPEAFF. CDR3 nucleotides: TGTGCCAGTTTAACCCCGACAGGCCCTGAAGCTTTCTTT.

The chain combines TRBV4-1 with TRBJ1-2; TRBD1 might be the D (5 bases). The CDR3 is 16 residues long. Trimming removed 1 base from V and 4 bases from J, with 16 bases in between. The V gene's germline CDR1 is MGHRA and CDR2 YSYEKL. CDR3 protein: CASSQVRAGLSYGYTF. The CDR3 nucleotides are TGCGCCAGCAGCCAAGTCCGGGCAGGGCTTAGCTATGGCTACACCTTC.

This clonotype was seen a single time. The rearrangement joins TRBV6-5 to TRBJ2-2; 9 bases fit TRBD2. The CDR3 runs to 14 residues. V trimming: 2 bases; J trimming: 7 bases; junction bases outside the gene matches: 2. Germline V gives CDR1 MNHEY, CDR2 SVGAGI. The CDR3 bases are TGTGCCAGCAGTTACGGGACTAGCTTCGGGGAGCTGTTTTTT. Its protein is CASSYGTSFGELFF.

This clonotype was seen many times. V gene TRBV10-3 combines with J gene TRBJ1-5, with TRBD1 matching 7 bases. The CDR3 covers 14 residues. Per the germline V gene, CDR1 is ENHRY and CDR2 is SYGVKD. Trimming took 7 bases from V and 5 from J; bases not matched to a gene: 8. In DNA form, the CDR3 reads TGTGCCATCAATCCGACAGGGCGGGATCAGCCCCAGCATTTT. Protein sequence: CAINPTGRDQPQHF.

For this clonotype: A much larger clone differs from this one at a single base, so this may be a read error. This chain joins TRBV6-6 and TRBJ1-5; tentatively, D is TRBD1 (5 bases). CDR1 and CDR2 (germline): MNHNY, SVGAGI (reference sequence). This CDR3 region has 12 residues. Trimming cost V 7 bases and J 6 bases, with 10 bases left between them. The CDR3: CASTDGAQPQHF. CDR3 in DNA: TGTGCCAGCACCGACGGGGCTCAGCCCCAGCATTTT.

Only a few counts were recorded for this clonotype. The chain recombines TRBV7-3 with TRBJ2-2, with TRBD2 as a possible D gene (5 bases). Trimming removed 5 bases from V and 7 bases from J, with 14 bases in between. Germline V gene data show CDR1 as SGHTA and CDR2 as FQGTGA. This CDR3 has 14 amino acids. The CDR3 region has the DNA TGTGCCAGCAGCCCCGAACCCAGCGGCGGGGAGCTGTTTTTT. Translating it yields CASSPEPSGGELFF.

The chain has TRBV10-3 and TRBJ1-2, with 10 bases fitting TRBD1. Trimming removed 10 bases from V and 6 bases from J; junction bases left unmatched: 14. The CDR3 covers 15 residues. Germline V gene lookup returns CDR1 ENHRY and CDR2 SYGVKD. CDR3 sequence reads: CASRGQGHSNHGYTF. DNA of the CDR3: TGTGCCAGCAGGGGACAGGGGCATTCCAACCATGGCTACACCTTC.

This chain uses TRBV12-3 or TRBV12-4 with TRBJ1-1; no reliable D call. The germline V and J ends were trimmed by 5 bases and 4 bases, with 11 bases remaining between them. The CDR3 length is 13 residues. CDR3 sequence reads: CASSRTRSTEAFF. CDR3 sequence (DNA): TGTGCCAGCAGTCGGACGCGTAGCACTGAAGCTTTCTTT.

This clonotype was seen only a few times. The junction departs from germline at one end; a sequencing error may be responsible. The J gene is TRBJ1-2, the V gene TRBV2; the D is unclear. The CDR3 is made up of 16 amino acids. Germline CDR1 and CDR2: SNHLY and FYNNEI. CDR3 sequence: CASSERAEADNHGYTF. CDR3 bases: TGTGCCAGCAGTGAAAGGGCAGAAGCTGATAACCATGGCTACACCTTC.

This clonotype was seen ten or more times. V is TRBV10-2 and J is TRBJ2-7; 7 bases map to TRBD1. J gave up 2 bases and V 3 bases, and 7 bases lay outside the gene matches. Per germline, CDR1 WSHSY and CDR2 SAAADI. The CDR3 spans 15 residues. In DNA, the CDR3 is TGCGCCAGCAGTGATCCCTCGGGACAGCCCTACGAGCAGTACTTC. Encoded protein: CASSDPSGQPYEQYF.

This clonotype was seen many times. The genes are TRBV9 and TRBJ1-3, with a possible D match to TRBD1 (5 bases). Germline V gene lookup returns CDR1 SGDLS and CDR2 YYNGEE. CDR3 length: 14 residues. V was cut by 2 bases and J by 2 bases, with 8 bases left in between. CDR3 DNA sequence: TGTGCCAGCAGCGTTGAAGGGGCTGGAAACACCATATATTTT. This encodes CASSVEGAGNTIYF.

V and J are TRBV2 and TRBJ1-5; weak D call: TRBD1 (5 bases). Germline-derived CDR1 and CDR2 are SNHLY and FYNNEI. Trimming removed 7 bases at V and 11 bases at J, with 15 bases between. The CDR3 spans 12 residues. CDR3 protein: CASNRDGSSQHF. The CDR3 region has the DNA TGTGCCAGCAATAGGGACGGCAGCTCCCAGCATTTT.